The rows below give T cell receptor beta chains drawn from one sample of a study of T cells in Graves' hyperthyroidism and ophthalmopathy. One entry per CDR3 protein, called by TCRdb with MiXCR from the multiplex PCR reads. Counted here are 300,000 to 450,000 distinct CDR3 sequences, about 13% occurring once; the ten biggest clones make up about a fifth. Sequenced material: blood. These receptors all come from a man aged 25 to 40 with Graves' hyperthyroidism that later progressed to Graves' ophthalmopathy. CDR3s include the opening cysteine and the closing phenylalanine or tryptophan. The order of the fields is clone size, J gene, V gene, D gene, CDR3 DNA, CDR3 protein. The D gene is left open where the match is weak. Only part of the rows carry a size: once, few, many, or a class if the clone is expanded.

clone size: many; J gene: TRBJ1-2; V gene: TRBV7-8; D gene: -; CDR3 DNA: TGTGCCAGCGGTCGTCTAGCTAACTATGGCTACACCTTC; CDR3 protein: CASGRLANYGYTF
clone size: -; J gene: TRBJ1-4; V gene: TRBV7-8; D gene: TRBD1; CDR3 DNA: TGTGCCAGCAGAGAGGACAGGGTAGGAGAAAAACTGTTTTTT; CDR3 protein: CASREDRVGEKLFF
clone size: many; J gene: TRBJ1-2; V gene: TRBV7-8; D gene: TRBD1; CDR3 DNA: TGTGCCAGCAGCTTAGCAGGGGGCAACTATGGCTACACCTTC; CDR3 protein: CASSLAGGNYGYTF
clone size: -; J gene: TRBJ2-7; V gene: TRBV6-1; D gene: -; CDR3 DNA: TGTGCCAGCAGTAGACCCTTCTACGAGCAGTACTTC; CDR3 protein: CASSRPFYEQYF
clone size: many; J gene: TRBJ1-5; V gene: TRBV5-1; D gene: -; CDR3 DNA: TGCGCCAGCAGCTTGGGATACGGGAATCAGCCCCAGCATTTT; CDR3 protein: CASSLGYGNQPQHF
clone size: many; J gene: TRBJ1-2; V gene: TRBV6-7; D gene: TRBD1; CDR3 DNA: TGTGCCAGCAACCCACGGTCAGGGGGGCCCCTCTATGGCTACACCTTC; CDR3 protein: CASNPRSGGPLYGYTF
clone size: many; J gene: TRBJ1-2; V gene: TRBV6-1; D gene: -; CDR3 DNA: TGTGCCAGCACTGTCTCATCTGACTATGGCTACACCTTC; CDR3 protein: CASTVSSDYGYTF
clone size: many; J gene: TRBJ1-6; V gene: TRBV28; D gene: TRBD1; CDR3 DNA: TGTGCCAGCAGTCCGACGACAGGGTTAAATTCACCCCTCCACTTT; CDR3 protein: CASSPTTGLNSPLHF
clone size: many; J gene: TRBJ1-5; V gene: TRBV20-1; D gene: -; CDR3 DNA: TGCAGTGCTAGACCCGGGGGCCAGCCCCAGCATTTT; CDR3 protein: CSARPGGQPQHF
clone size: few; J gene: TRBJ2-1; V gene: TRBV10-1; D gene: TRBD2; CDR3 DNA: TGCGCCAGCAGTGACGGGGGGGCCCGAGATGAGCAGTTCTTC; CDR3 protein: CASSDGGARDEQFF
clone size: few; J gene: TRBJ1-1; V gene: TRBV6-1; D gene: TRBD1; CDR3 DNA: TGTGCCAGCAGTGATCGAAGGGGGCGGATGACTGAAGCTTTCTTT; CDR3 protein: CASSDRRGRMTEAFF
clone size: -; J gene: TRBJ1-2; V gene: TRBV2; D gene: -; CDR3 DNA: TGTGCCAGCAGGGGGGGGCCCCGAGAGGCCTATGGCTACACCTTC; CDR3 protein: CASRGGPREAYGYTF
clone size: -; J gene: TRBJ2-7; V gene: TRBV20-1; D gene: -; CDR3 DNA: TGCAGTGCTAGAGGGACAGAGAACTCCTACGAGCAGTACTTC; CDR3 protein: CSARGTENSYEQYF
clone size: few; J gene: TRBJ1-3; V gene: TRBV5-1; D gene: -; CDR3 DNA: TGCGCCAGCAGCTTGTCCCTCTCACTTGGAAACACCATATATTTT; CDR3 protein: CASSLSLSLGNTIYF
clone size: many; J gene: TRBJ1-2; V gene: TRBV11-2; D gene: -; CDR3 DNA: TGTGCCAGCAGCTTAGGGGCATCCTATGGCTACACCTTC; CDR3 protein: CASSLGASYGYTF
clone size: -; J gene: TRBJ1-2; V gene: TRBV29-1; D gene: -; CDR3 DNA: TGCAGCGTTACCCGGAGGGTTGGCTACACCTTC; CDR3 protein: CSVTRRVGYTF
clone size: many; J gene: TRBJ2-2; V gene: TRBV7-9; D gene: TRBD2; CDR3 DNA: TGTGCCAGCAGCCGATCGACTAGCGGGGGTACCGGGGAGCTGTTTTTT; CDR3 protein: CASSRSTSGGTGELFF
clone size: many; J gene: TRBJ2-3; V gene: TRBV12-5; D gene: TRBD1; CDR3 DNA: TGTGCTAGTGGTAAGGGGACAGGGGAAGGCACAGATACGCAGTATTTT; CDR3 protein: CASGKGTGEGTDTQYF
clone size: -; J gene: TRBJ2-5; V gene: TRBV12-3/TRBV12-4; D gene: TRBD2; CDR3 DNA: TGTGCCAGCAGTTCGCCTAGCGGGGGGGAAGAGACCCAGTACTTC; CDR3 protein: CASSSPSGGEETQYF
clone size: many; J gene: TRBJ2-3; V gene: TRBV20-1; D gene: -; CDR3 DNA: TGCAGTGCTAGCGGGCCGAAAGGAGATACGCAGTATTTT; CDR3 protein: CSASGPKGDTQYF
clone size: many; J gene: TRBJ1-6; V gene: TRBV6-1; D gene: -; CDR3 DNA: TGTGCCAGCTTGGGACCCGGGGGAGGTTCACCCCTCCACTTT; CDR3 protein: CASLGPGGGSPLHF
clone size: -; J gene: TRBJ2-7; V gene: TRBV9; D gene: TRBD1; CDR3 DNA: TGTGCCAGCAGCTTACCGGACAGGGGGCCCTACGAGCAGTACTTC; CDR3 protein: CASSLPDRGPYEQYF
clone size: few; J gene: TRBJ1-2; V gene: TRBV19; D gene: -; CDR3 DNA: TGTGCCGCCACCGGCCCGACGAGTTATGGCTACACCTTC; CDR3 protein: CAATGPTSYGYTF
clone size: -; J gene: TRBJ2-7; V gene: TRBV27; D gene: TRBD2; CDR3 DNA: TGTGCCAGCAGCTGGGGGGGGTCTACCTACGAGCAGTACTTC; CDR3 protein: CASSWGGSTYEQYF
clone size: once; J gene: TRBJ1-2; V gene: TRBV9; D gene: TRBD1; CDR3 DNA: TGTGCCAGCAGCGGATCACCGGGACAGGGACTCTATGGCTACACCTTC; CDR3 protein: CASSGSPGQGLYGYTF
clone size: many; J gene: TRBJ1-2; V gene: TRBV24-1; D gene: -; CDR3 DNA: TGTGCCACCAGTGACTATAACTATGGCTACACCTTC; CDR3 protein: CATSDYNYGYTF
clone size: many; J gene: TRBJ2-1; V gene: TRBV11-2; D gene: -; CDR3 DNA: TGTGCCAGCAGCGAGGGGGGTGGGGACAATGAGCAGTTCTTC; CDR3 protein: CASSEGGGDNEQFF
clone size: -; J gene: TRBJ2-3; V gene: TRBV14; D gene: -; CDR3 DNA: TGTGCCAGCAGCCAAATATGGAGGGGGACAGATACGCAGTATTTT; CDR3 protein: CASSQIWRGTDTQYF
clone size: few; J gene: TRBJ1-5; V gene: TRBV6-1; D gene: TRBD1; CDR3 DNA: TGTGCCAGCAGACCCCCTACAGGGGTCCCTTATAGCAATCAGCCCCGGCATTTT; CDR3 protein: CASRPPTGVPYSNQPRHF
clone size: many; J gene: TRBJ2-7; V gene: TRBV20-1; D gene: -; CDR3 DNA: TGCAGTGCAAGGGGCCCAAGCTCCTACGAGCAGTACTTC; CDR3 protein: CSARGPSSYEQYF
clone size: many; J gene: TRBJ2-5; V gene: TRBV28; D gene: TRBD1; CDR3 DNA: TGTGCCAGCAGCTCTCCGGACAGGTCCACCCAGTACTTC; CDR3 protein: CASSSPDRSTQYF
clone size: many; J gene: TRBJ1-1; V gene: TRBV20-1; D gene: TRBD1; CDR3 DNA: TGCAGTGCTACGGACAGGGGTATGAACACTGAAGCTTTCTTT; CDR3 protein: CSATDRGMNTEAFF
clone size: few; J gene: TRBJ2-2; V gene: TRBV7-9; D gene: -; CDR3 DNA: TGTGCCAGCAGCTTAATTTCGGGGACCGGGGAGCTGTTTTTT; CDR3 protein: CASSLISGTGELFF
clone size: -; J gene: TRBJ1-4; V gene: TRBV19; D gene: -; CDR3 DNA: TGTGCCAGTGGTGTGGACCCGCTAAATGAAAAACTGTTTTTT; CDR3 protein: CASGVDPLNEKLFF
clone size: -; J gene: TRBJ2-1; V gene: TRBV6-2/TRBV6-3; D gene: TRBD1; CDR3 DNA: TGTGCCAGCAGTTACCGGCAGGGGGCTTATAATGAGCAGTTCTTC; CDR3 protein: CASSYRQGAYNEQFF
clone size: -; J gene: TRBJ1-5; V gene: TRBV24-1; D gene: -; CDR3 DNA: TGTGCCACCAAAAGGGCGGGAAATGGCAATCAGCCCCAGCATTTT; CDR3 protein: CATKRAGNGNQPQHF
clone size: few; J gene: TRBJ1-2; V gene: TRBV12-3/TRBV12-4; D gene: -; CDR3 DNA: TGTGCCAGCAGTTTAGCGGACACCAGACGTAACTATGGCTACACCTTC; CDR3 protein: CASSLADTRRNYGYTF
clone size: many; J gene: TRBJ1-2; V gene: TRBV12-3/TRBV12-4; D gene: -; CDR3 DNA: TGTGCCAGCAGTAAGGGAGGGAGTAGCTATGGCTACACCTTC; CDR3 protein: CASSKGGSSYGYTF
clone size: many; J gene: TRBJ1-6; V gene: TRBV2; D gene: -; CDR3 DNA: TGTGCCAGCTGGGGGACCCCCGACTATAATTCACCCCTCCACTTT; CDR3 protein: CASWGTPDYNSPLHF
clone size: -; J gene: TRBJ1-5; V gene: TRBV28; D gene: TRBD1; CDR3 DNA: TGTGCCAGCAGTAAAGACAGGGGGATCAATCAGCCCCAGCATTTT; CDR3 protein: CASSKDRGINQPQHF
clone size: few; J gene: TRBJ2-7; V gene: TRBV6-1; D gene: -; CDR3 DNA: TGTGCCAGCACAGACAACCTCTCGGACGAGCAGTACTTC; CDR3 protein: CASTDNLSDEQYF
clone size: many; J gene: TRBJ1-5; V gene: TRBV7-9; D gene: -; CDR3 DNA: TGTGCCAGCAGCCACCTCGAAGATAGCAATCAGCCCCAGCATTTT; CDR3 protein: CASSHLEDSNQPQHF
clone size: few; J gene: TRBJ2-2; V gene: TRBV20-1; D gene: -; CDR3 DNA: TGCAGCTTCAACGTCCAGAGAGGGAACACCGGGGAGCTGTTTTTT; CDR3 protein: CSFNVQRGNTGELFF
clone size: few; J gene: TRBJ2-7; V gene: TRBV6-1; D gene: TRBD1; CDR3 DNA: TGTGCCAGCAGGAAGCCGGGACAGGGCTCCTACGAGCAGTACTTC; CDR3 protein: CASRKPGQGSYEQYF
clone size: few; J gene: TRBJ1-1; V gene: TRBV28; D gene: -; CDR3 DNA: TGTGCCAGCAGTTTCCGGGCAATGAACACTGAAGCTTTCTTT; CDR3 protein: CASSFRAMNTEAFF
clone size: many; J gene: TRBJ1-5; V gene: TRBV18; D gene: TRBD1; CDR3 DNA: TGTGCCAGCTCACCACCGGGCGGGACAGGGTACCAGCCCCAGCATTTT; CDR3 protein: CASSPPGGTGYQPQHF
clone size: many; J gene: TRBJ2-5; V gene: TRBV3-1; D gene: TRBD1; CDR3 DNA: TGTGCCAGCAGCCAAGCCGACAGGGGACGGTACTTC; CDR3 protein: CASSQADRGRYF
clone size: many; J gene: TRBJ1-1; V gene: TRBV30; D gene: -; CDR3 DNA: TGTGCCTGGAGTGTAGTGGGGGCTACTGAAGCTTTCTTT; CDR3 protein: CAWSVVGATEAFF
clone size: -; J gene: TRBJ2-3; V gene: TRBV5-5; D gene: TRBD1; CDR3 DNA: TGTGCCAGCAGCCTATTGACAGGGTTACCCACAGATACGCAGTATTTT; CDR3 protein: CASSLLTGLPTDTQYF
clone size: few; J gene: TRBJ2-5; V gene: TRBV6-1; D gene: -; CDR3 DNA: TGTGCCAGCAGTGAAGTGGGGTCTAGTTACCAAGAGACCCAGTACTTC; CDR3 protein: CASSEVGSSYQETQYF
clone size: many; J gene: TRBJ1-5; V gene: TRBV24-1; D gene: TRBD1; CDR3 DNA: TGTGCCACCAGTGATACCTCGGACAGGGGGCCACCCAATCAGCCCCAGCATTTT; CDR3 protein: CATSDTSDRGPPNQPQHF
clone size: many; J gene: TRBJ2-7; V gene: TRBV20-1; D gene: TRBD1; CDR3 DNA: TGCAGTGCTTCCTACAGGGGTCCCTACGAGCAGTACTTC; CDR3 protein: CSASYRGPYEQYF
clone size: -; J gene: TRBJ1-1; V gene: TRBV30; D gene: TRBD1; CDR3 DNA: TGTGCCGCGGCCCTTGGGACAGGGGGGATTACTGAAGCTTTCTTT; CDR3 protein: CAAALGTGGITEAFF
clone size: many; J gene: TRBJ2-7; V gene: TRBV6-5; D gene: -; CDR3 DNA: TGTGCCAGCAGTTACTTTCGACACGGCTACGAGCAGTACTTC; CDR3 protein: CASSYFRHGYEQYF
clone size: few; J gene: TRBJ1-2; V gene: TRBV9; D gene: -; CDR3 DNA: TGTGCCAGCAGCGCGAGTCTCAGAATTAACTATGGCTACACCTTC; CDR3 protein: CASSASLRINYGYTF
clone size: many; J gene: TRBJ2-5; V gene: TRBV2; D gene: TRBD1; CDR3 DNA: TGTGCCAGCATAAGGGACAGGGACCAAGAGACCCAGTACTTC; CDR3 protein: CASIRDRDQETQYF